This T cell receptor beta chain is drawn from a study of cytomegalovirus exposure and HLA in healthy donors. This CDR3 spans 13 amino acids. Trimming removed 3 bases from V and 5 bases from J; junction bases left unmatched: 2. Germline values: CDR1 LNHDA, CDR2 SQIVND (reference sequence). 60 Vbeta and 13 Jbeta primers were used in PCR. The method was immunoSEQ multiplex PCR; TCRdb's version includes in-frame clones alone and lacks a portion of them. The sample has about 98,000 clones, around 72% seen once; the top ten hold approximately 10%. This clonotype was obtained from a man in his late teens or twenties in good health and CMV-seropositive. The chain recombines TRBV19 with TRBJ2-7; 9 bases match TRBD1. Material for sequencing was PBMCs. CDR3 sequence reads: CASSIGTGNEQYF. The CDR3, as DNA: TGTGCCAGTAGTATCGGGACAGGGAACGAGCAGTACTTC.